Below, 29 T cell receptor beta chains from the same sample are listed, as sequenced in a study of cytomegalovirus exposure and HLA in healthy donors. The PCR employed 60 Vbeta primers together with 13 Jbeta primers. The assay was immunoSEQ multiplex PCR, and TCRdb's table has in-frame clones only and misses some. This sample has roughly 100,000 clones, with about four fifths found just once. The sequenced sample was PBMCs. The receptors come from a woman aged 40 to 50 in good health and CMV-seronegative.

J is TRBJ2-5 and V is TRBV7-2; 14 positions agree with TRBD2. This CDR3 has 16 amino acids. Germline-derived CDR1 and CDR2 are SGHTA and FQGNSA. With V trimmed by 5 bases and J by 2 bases, 4 bases remained unmatched. The CDR3 here is CASSQGTSGGQETQYF. The CDR3 region has the DNA TGTGCCAGCAGCCAGGGGACTAGCGGGGGTCAAGAGACCCAGTACTTC.

Only a few counts were recorded for this clone. The V and J genes are TRBV9 and TRBJ1-3; TRBD1 agrees at 7 bases. Germline values: CDR1 SGDLS, CDR2 YYNGEE. The length of the CDR3 is 15 residues. Trimming took 3 bases from V and 2 from J; bases not matched to a gene: 5. CDR3 sequence: CASSAMTGTGNTIYF. The CDR3 nucleotides read TGTGCCAGCAGCGCCATGACAGGGACTGGAAACACCATATATTTT.

This clone has more than one count but fewer than ten. At one of its ends the junction is not consistent with the germline gene, which may arise from a read error. The chain has TRBV7-9 and TRBJ2-2; unclear D gene. There are 13 residues in the CDR3. CDR1 SEHNR and CDR2 FQNEAQ come from the germline V gene (reference sequence). The CDR3: CSSSLVRTGELFF. CDR3 sequence (DNA): TGTTCCAGCAGCTTAGTTCGGACCGGGGAGCTGTTTTTT.

The chain links TRBV29-1 to TRBJ2-7; 10 bases align to TRBD1. CDR1 and CDR2 from the germline V gene are SQVTM and ANQGSEA. This CDR3 contains 14 residues. Trimming cost V 3 bases and J 3 bases; bases outside gene matches: 5. In DNA, the CDR3 is TGCAGCGTTGAGGGGACAGGGGAAGACTACGAGCAGTACTTC. Protein: CSVEGTGEDYEQYF.

This clone was detected only once. This sequence joins TRBV9 and TRBJ2-2; a possible D gene is TRBD1 (5 bases). The V and J ends lost 0 bases and 8 bases respectively, with 11 bases between them. CDR1 and CDR2 (germline): SGDLS, YYNGEE. This CDR3 is 14 amino acids long. In DNA, the CDR3 is TGTGCCAGCAGCGTAGCTGACAGTACTGGGGAGCTGTTTTTT. Protein sequence: CASSVADSTGELFF.

In its sample, this clone was seen a few times. This chain uses TRBV5-1 with TRBJ1-1; 7 bases map to TRBD1. The ends lost 3 bases at V and 1 base at J; junction bases unmatched: 6. This CDR3 is 15 amino acids long. Germline loops: CDR1 SGHRS, CDR2 YFSETQ. Here the CDR3 reads CASSSGQTQNTEAFF. CDR3 nucleotide sequence: TGCGCCAGCAGCTCGGGACAGACACAGAACACTGAAGCTTTCTTT.

The chain uses TRBV10-2 and TRBJ2-7; TRBD1 aligns across 9 bases. V was pared by 7 bases and J by 2 bases, with 6 bases of the junction left unmatched. The CDR3 is 14 amino acids. The germline V gene has CDR1 WSHSY and CDR2 SAAADI. As DNA, the CDR3 is TGCGCCAGCATTTTAGACAGGGGGGCCTACGAGCAGTACTTC. Protein product: CASILDRGAYEQYF.

The rearrangement joins TRBV5-1 to TRBJ2-7; 8 nucleotides match TRBD1. This CDR3 contains 14 residues. The trim removed 0 bases at V and 4 bases at J, leaving 3 bases unmatched. CDR1 SGHRS and CDR2 YFSETQ come from the germline V gene. CDR3 coding DNA: TGCGCCAGCAGCTTGGACAGGGGGGTATACGAGCAGTACTTC. Amino acid sequence: CASSLDRGVYEQYF.

This chain uses TRBV14 with TRBJ2-3; 7 positions agree with TRBD1. This CDR3 has 15 residues. V gave up 5 bases and J gave up 1 base; unmatched junction bases: 6. Per the germline V gene, CDR1 is SGHDN and CDR2 is FVKESK. The chain's CDR3 is CASSLDRVRTDTQYF. DNA of the CDR3: TGTGCCAGCAGCTTAGACAGGGTGCGCACAGATACGCAGTATTTT.

CDR3 sequence reads: CAWSQSGGAGNEQFF. The CDR3 nucleotides read TGTGCCTGGAGTCAAAGCGGGGGGGCCGGAAATGAGCAGTTCTTC. The V call is TRBV30, the J call TRBJ2-1; TRBD2 matches 10 bases. The CDR3 loop spans 15 amino acids. Losses at the gene ends were 2 bases for V and 7 bases for J; bases not matched to a gene: 8. Germline V gene data show CDR1 as GTSNPN and CDR2 as SVGIG (reference sequence). Drawing the rest from reference TRBV30 and TRBJ2-1, the complete variable domain is SQTIHQWPATLVQPVGSPLSLECTVEGTSNPNLYWYRQAAGRGLQLLFYSVGIGQISSEVPQNLSASRPQDRQFILSSKKLLLSDSGFYLCAWSQSGGAGNEQFFGPGTRLTVL.

This chain uses TRBV30 with TRBJ2-1, with TRBD2 matching 11 bases. CDR3 length equals 15 residues. Germline-derived CDR1 and CDR2 are GTSNPN and SVGIG (reference sequence). Trimming cost V 7 bases and J 3 bases; bases outside gene matches: 8. Written as DNA, the CDR3 is TGTGCCTCATCGATTAGCGGGGGGGGCTACAATGAGCAGTTCTTC. Amino acids: CASSISGGGYNEQFF.

The gene calls are TRBV5-6 and TRBJ2-7, with TRBD1 identical over 7 bases. Germline V lookup: CDR1 SGHDT, CDR2 YYEEEE. The CDR3 covers 15 residues. V was clipped by 2 bases and J by 2 bases; unmatched bases: 7. The CDR3 here is CASSFIPGQTYEQYF. CDR3 coding DNA: TGTGCCAGCAGCTTCATCCCGGGACAGACCTACGAGCAGTACTTC.

The chain employs TRBV7-6 and TRBJ2-1, with 11 nucleotides matching TRBD1. The germline V gene encodes CDR1 SGHVS and CDR2 FNYEAQ. The CDR3 is 17 amino acids. Germline trimming cut 2 bases from V and 6 bases from J; bases unmatched to any gene: 9. This CDR3 is CASSLSFWDRGFNEQFF. Here the CDR3 DNA reads TGTGCCAGCAGCTTAAGTTTTTGGGACAGGGGGTTCAATGAGCAGTTCTTC.

This chain joins TRBV30 and TRBJ2-7; 7 bases line up with TRBD1. The CDR3 is 14 residues long. Unmatched junction bases numbered 8, after V lost 4 bases and J lost 2 bases. Germline V gene lookup returns CDR1 GTSNPN and CDR2 SVGIG (reference sequence). The chain's CDR3 is CAWTRDRGPYEQYF. DNA of the CDR3: TGTGCCTGGACCCGGGACAGAGGACCCTACGAGCAGTACTTC.

This chain uses TRBV9 with TRBJ2-4; 9 positions agree with TRBD1. V trimming: 0 bases; J trimming: 1 base; junction bases outside the gene matches: 2. The CDR3 runs to 16 residues. Germline loops: CDR1 SGDLS, CDR2 YYNGEE. This CDR3 reads CASSVGTGAAKNIQYF. DNA of the CDR3: TGTGCCAGCAGCGTAGGGACAGGGGCGGCCAAAAACATTCAGTACTTC.

This clone was observed a handful of times. V is TRBV6-4 and J is TRBJ2-7; D gene unclear. V was trimmed by 4 bases and J by 4 bases, leaving 14 bases between them. Germline CDR1 MRHNA, CDR2 SNTAGT. This CDR3 is 14 amino acids long. The chain's CDR3 is CASSGIGLEYEQYF. CDR3 bases: TGTGCCAGCAGTGGGATCGGGTTGGAATACGAGCAGTACTTC.

The V and J genes are TRBV7-9 and TRBJ2-2; unclear D gene. V was pared by 4 bases and J by 1 base, with 4 bases between. The CDR3 runs to 13 residues. The germline V gene encodes CDR1 SEHNR and CDR2 FQNEAQ (reference sequence). DNA of the CDR3: TGTGCCAGCAGCTCTAAGAACACCGGGGAGCTGTTTTTT. Translation: CASSSKNTGELFF.

The chain has TRBV7-9 and TRBJ2-2; D remains unclear. V gave up 2 bases and J gave up 5 bases, with 9 bases separating them. CDR3 size: 14 residues. CDR1 and CDR2 (germline): SEHNR, FQNEAQ (reference sequence). The CDR3 DNA follows: TGTGCCAGCAGCTTAAGAGGTTCGACCGGGGAGCTGTTTTTT. Translating gives CASSLRGSTGELFF.

V usage is TRBV4-1 and J usage is TRBJ1-5; D is uncertain. Per germline, CDR1 MGHRA and CDR2 YSYEKL. Trimming removed 2 bases at V and 4 bases at J, with 6 bases between. The CDR3 covers 13 residues. CDR3 loop: CASSQQANQPQHF. Here the CDR3 DNA reads TGCGCCAGCAGCCAACAGGCTAATCAGCCCCAGCATTTT.

The chain carries TRBV28 and TRBJ1-4, with D possibly TRBD1 on 6 matching bases. V gave up 5 bases and J gave up 4 bases, with 11 bases separating them. CDR1 and CDR2 (germline): MDHEN, SYDVKM. The CDR3 contains 14 residues. For the CDR3, the DNA is TGTGCCAGCAGTCGCCAGGGGCTTAATGAAAAACTGTTTTTT. Translated, it gives CASSRQGLNEKLFF.

A single count supports this clone. The chain employs TRBV5-1 and TRBJ2-3, with 12 bases that match TRBD2. Unmatched junction bases numbered 6, after V lost 5 bases and J lost 2 bases. This CDR3 has 16 amino acids. Germline V gene lookup returns CDR1 SGHRS and CDR2 YFSETQ. As DNA, the CDR3 is TGCGCCAGCAGAGAGGGGACTAGCGGGTCCACAGATACGCAGTATTTT. Its protein is CASREGTSGSTDTQYF.

This clone was counted between two and nine times. The V and J genes are TRBV7-3 and TRBJ2-2; D uncertain. CDR1 is SGHTA and CDR2 is FQGTGA in the germline V gene. Trimming removed 5 bases from V and 5 bases from J, with 9 bases in between. The CDR3 consists of 13 residues. DNA of the CDR3: TGTGCCAGCAGCCCAACTCGAACCGGGGAGCTGTTTTTT. This encodes CASSPTRTGELFF.

The table lists this clone with a count of one. One end of the junction is discordant with germline, which a read error may explain. The same CDR3 arises from other DNA sequences in this sample as well. This rearrangement joins TRBV15 to TRBJ2-5; D remains ambiguous. Germline CDR1 and CDR2: LNHNV and YYDKDF (reference sequence). The CDR3 has 12 amino acids. The CDR3 bases are TGTGCTACCAGCAGAGACCGGGAGACCCAGTACTTC. It codes for CATSRDRETQYF.

This chain uses TRBV4-3 with TRBJ1-4; D is possibly TRBD1 (5 bases). The germline CDR1 and CDR2 sequences are LGHNA and YSLEER. The V and J ends lost 0 bases and 6 bases respectively, with 8 bases between them. There are 14 residues in the CDR3. The chain's CDR3 is CASSQDLTDEKLFF. CDR3 sequence (DNA): TGCGCCAGCAGCCAAGATTTGACAGATGAAAAACTGTTTTTT.

This clone occurred once. V usage is TRBV2 and J usage is TRBJ1-5; tentatively, D is TRBD1 (6 bases). Germline V gene lookup returns CDR1 SNHLY and CDR2 FYNNEI. Trimming removed 6 bases from V and 3 bases from J, with 15 bases in between. The CDR3 extends over 15 amino acids. The CDR3: CASRQGWPFNQPQHF. The CDR3 DNA follows: TGTGCCAGCAGACAGGGTTGGCCTTTCAATCAGCCCCAGCATTTT.

This rearrangement joins TRBV19 to TRBJ2-1, with 8 bases identical to TRBD2. The V and J ends lost 3 bases and 8 bases, in that order; junction bases with no gene match: 6. This CDR3 contains 14 residues. The germline CDR1 and CDR2 sequences are LNHDA and SQIVND (reference sequence). The CDR3 coding sequence is TGTGCCAGTAGTATCCCCGGGACTAGTGATGAGCAGTTCTTC. It translates to CASSIPGTSDEQFF. Looking up the rest from reference TRBV19 and TRBJ2-1 gives the full variable domain: DGGITQSPKYLFRKEGQNVTLSCEQNLNHDAMYWYRQDPGQGLRLIYYSQIVNDFQKGDIAEGYSVSREKKESFPLTVTSAQKNPTAFYLCASSIPGTSDEQFFGPGTRLTVL.

The gene calls are TRBV6-5 and TRBJ1-2, with 9 bases matching TRBD1. The length of the CDR3 is 14 residues. J lost 2 bases, V lost 4 bases, and 2 bases had no gene match. The V gene's germline CDR1 is MNHEY and CDR2 SVGAGI. The CDR3 DNA sequence: TGTGCCAGCAGTTCCGGGACAGGGAACTATGGCTACACCTTC. This sequence encodes CASSSGTGNYGYTF.

The chain carries TRBV7-9 and TRBJ2-1, with a possible D match to TRBD1 (6 bases). Trimming left V 5 bases short and J 1 base short, with 12 bases between. The germline V gene has CDR1 SEHNR and CDR2 FQNEAQ (reference sequence). This CDR3 has 15 residues. CDR3 in DNA: TGTGCCAGCAGCCCTAGACAGGCATCCTACAATGAGCAGTTCTTC. It encodes CASSPRQASYNEQFF.

This clone was counted a single time. This sample also contains other DNA sequences that code for the same CDR3. The rearrangement links TRBV10-3 to TRBJ1-6; 10 nucleotides align to TRBD1. Germline V gene lookup returns CDR1 ENHRY and CDR2 SYGVKD. The CDR3 consists of 15 residues. Unmatched junction bases numbered 6, after V lost 7 bases and J lost 6 bases. The CDR3 spells CAITPGQGSNSPLHF. CDR3 coding DNA: TGTGCCATCACTCCGGGACAGGGGTCTAATTCACCCCTCCACTTT.